The 22 T cell receptor beta chains in this list originate from one sample, sequenced in a study of shared clonotypes between healthy human individuals. TCRdb keeps only in-frame clones here, not all; method: immunoSEQ multiplex PCR. The sample lists around 430,000 clones; roughly three quarters were seen once. Sequencing input: PBMCs. The receptors were sampled from a woman aged 40 to 50 in good health. Some clones in this sample may be carry-over from other donors' samples.

The sample holds one count of this clone. V and J are TRBV16 and TRBJ2-1; 9 bases line up with TRBD2. The CDR3 loop spans 15 amino acids. The V and J ends lost 3 bases and 9 bases, in that order; junction bases with no gene match: 9. CDR1 KGHSY and CDR2 FQNENV come from the germline V gene. CDR3 region: CASSHRTAGGGEQFF. DNA for the CDR3: TGTGCCAGCAGCCATCGGACAGCGGGAGGCGGTGAGCAGTTCTTC.

The rearrangement uses TRBV7-3 and TRBJ1-2; a weak D match, TRBD1 (6 bases). V was pared by 1 base and J by 2 bases, with 8 bases between. CDR1 and CDR2 (germline): SGHTA, FQGTGA. The CDR3 runs 14 residues. The DNA of the CDR3 is TGTGCCAGCAGCTTAATTCAGGGGAACTATGGCTACACCTTC. This sequence encodes CASSLIQGNYGYTF.

This rearrangement joins TRBV5-1 to TRBJ2-2, with D unclear. Looked up from germline, CDR1 is SGHRS and CDR2 is YFSETQ. V was pared by 4 bases and J by 3 bases, with 7 bases between. CDR3 length equals 13 residues. DNA for the CDR3: TGCGCCAGCAGCCCAGAGTACACCGGGGAGCTGTTTTTT. This encodes CASSPEYTGELFF.

A single count supports this clone. The V gene is TRBV11-2, the J gene TRBJ2-3; 14 bases line up with TRBD2. V dropped 5 bases and J dropped 4; count of bases not matched to a gene: 11. The germline gives CDR1 SGHAT, CDR2 FQNNGV. This CDR3 has 18 amino acids. CDR3 region: CASSHGGTSGSSADTQYF. CDR3 nucleotide sequence: TGTGCCAGCAGCCACGGGGGGACTAGCGGGAGTTCAGCAGATACGCAGTATTTT.

V is TRBV7-8 and J is TRBJ2-7, with D possibly being TRBD1 (6 bases). This CDR3 has 14 residues. Germline CDR1 SGHVS, CDR2 FQNEAQ. V was cut by 1 base and J by 5 bases, with 12 bases left in between. The CDR3 region is CASSLVQGPHEQYF. The CDR3 DNA reads TGTGCCAGCAGCTTAGTACAGGGCCCCCACGAGCAGTACTTC.

The chain couples TRBV7-8 to TRBJ2-3; TRBD2 is a possible D gene (6 bases). The CDR3 is 14 residues long. Germline CDR1 is SGHVS and CDR2 is FQNEAQ. The V end lost 5 bases, the J end lost 6 bases, and 15 bases lay between the germline ends. The CDR3 bases are TGTGCCAGCAGCAGAGAGGAGGGTTGGGATACGCAGTATTTT. Its protein product is CASSREEGWDTQYF.

For the CDR3, the DNA is TGTGCCTGGAGTGTTCAGCTTGATGACACTGAAGCTTTCTTT. Translating gives CAWSVQLDDTEAFF. The V call is TRBV30, the J call TRBJ1-1; D unresolved. CDR1 and CDR2 (germline): GTSNPN, SVGIG (reference sequence). This CDR3 has 14 amino acids. Trimming removed 0 bases at V and 3 bases at J, with 11 bases between.

V usage is TRBV2 and J usage is TRBJ1-4; D is unclear. CDR1 and CDR2 (germline): SNHLY, FYNNEI. Trimming took off 7 bases at V and 7 bases at J, with 13 bases between the two ends. The CDR3 extends over 13 amino acids. CDR3 residues: CASNPGYSEKLFF. CDR3 bases: TGTGCCAGCAATCCCGGGTATAGTGAAAAACTGTTTTTT.

This chain links TRBV10-3 with TRBJ2-5; 13 bases fit TRBD2. This CDR3 spans 14 amino acids. V was pared by 6 bases and J by 5 bases, with 3 bases of the junction left unmatched. Germline V gene lookup returns CDR1 ENHRY and CDR2 SYGVKD. CDR3 DNA sequence: TGTGCCATCAGGGGGACTAGCGGGACTGAGACCCAGTACTTC. Its translation: CAIRGTSGTETQYF.

The table lists this clone with a count of one. The genes are TRBV28 and TRBJ2-1, with D unresolved. The CDR3 length is 15 residues. Trimming shortened V by 5 bases and J by 4 bases, and 15 bases separated the two germline ends. Germline-derived CDR1 and CDR2 are MDHEN and SYDVKM. The CDR3 nucleotides read TGTGCCAGCAGTCTTGTCAGCGAGTTATACAATGAGCAGTTCTTC. This translates into CASSLVSELYNEQFF.

V and J are TRBV27 and TRBJ1-4; the match to TRBD1 covers 7 bases. With V trimmed by 9 bases and J by 7 bases, 8 bases remained unmatched. CDR1 MNHEY and CDR2 SMNVEV come from the germline V gene (reference sequence). CDR3 size: 13 residues. The CDR3 region has the DNA TGTGCCAGTCGAGGGGGCGCAGGTGAAAAACTGTTTTTT. Its translation is CASRGGAGEKLFF.

V gene TRBV6-6 combines with J gene TRBJ2-2; D is undetermined. The CDR3 has 12 amino acids. Germline lookup yields CDR1 MNHNY and CDR2 SVGAGI (reference sequence). The V and J ends lost 0 bases and 8 bases respectively, with 4 bases between them. The DNA of the CDR3 is TGTGCCAGCAGTTACTCGGCGGGGGAGCTGTTTTTT. The encoded protein is CASSYSAGELFF.

This rearrangement joins TRBV6-4 to TRBJ2-1, with 7 bases matching TRBD1. Germline loops: CDR1 MRHNA, CDR2 SNTAGT. Unmatched junction bases numbered 6, after V lost 5 bases and J lost 5 bases. The CDR3 has 14 residues. The CDR3 here is CASSSTGTNNEQFF. CDR3 DNA sequence: TGTGCCAGCAGTTCGACAGGGACAAACAATGAGCAGTTCTTC.

The V call is TRBV5-4, the J call TRBJ2-3; TRBD2 matches at 9 bases. CDR3 length equals 15 residues. Looked up from germline, CDR1 is SGHNT and CDR2 is YYREEE (reference sequence). The ends lost 1 base at V and 5 bases at J; junction bases unmatched: 5. CDR3 sequence: CASSLFPLAGDTQYF. The CDR3 nucleotides are TGTGCCAGCAGCTTGTTCCCACTAGCGGGAGATACGCAGTATTTT.

This clone was found a few times. This rearrangement joins TRBV19 to TRBJ2-1; 8 positions agree with TRBD2. The CDR3 is made up of 17 amino acids. Trimming at V came to 4 bases and at J to 0 bases, leaving 8 bases not matched to a gene. CDR1 and CDR2 (germline): LNHDA, SQIVND (reference sequence). The CDR3 sequence: CASSTPLAGRSYNEQFF. In nucleotides, the CDR3 is TGTGCCAGTAGTACCCCCTTAGCGGGACGCTCCTACAATGAGCAGTTCTTC.

Only a few counts were recorded for this clone. The chain links TRBV5-1 to TRBJ1-2; the D gene is possibly TRBD1 (5 bases). CDR3 length: 14 amino acids. From germline, CDR1 is SGHRS and CDR2 YFSETQ. Trimming removed 2 bases from V and 3 bases from J, with 11 bases in between. The CDR3 sequence is CASSFLGGDYGYTF. CDR3 in DNA: TGCGCCAGCAGCTTTCTCGGGGGAGACTATGGCTACACCTTC.

The chain combines TRBV5-3 with TRBJ1-2, with a weak D call TRBD1 (5 bases). TRBV5-3 is an open reading frame, and its role is uncertain. V was clipped by 4 bases and J by 4 bases, with 20 bases between them. The CDR3 spans 16 residues. CDR3 sequence reads: CARSATPRQTFYGYTF. Here the CDR3 DNA reads TGTGCCAGAAGCGCTACCCCCCGACAGACATTCTATGGCTACACCTTC.

The V call is TRBV2, the J call TRBJ2-5; D possibly uses TRBD1 or TRBD2 (6 bases each). Per germline, CDR1 SNHLY and CDR2 FYNNEI. V was pared by 5 bases and J by 5 bases, with 12 bases between. The CDR3 length is 13 residues. The CDR3: CASSIQGGETQYF. In DNA form, the CDR3 reads TGTGCCAGCAGTATACAGGGAGGTGAGACCCAGTACTTC.

This chain joins TRBV5-4 and TRBJ2-2; 7 bases are a match to TRBD1. Germline CDR1 is SGHNT and CDR2 is YYREEE (reference sequence). CDR3 length: 14 residues. Losses at the gene ends were 4 bases for V and 6 bases for J; bases not matched to a gene: 6. This chain's CDR3 is CASSQTGSPGELFF. The CDR3 nucleotides read TGTGCCAGCAGCCAGACAGGGAGTCCCGGGGAGCTGTTTTTT. Full variable domain (missing parts from reference TRBV5-4 and TRBJ2-2): ETGVTQSPTHLIKTRGQQVTLRCSSQSGHNTVSWYQQALGQGPQFIFQYYREEENGRGNFPPRFSGLQFPNYSSELNVNALELDDSALYLCASSQTGSPGELFFGEGSRLTVL.

Turning to this clone: The same CDR3 is also encoded by other DNA sequences in this sample. The V and J genes are TRBV7-2 and TRBJ2-1, with 7 bases aligning to TRBD2. The trim removed 3 bases at V and 1 base at J, leaving 3 bases unmatched. The germline gives CDR1 SGHTA, CDR2 FQGNSA. The CDR3 loop spans 15 amino acids. CDR3 sequence reads: CASSFSGSSYNEQFF. CDR3 coding DNA: TGTGCCAGCAGCTTTAGCGGGTCGTCCTACAATGAGCAGTTCTTC.

The rearrangement uses TRBV6-1 and TRBJ2-5; TRBD2 agrees at 10 bases. Losses at the gene ends were 2 bases for V and 4 bases for J; bases not matched to a gene: 4. This CDR3 is 15 amino acids long. Germline assignment: CDR1 MNHNS and CDR2 SASEGT. The CDR3 spells CASSELAGEGETQYF. In nucleotides, the CDR3 is TGTGCCAGCAGTGAACTAGCGGGAGAGGGAGAGACCCAGTACTTC.

This clone has only one observation. This CDR3 is CSVETGYNEQFF. The CDR3 nucleotides are TGCAGCGTTGAAACTGGCTACAATGAGCAGTTCTTC. This chain links TRBV29-1 with TRBJ2-1, with unresolved D. Germline CDR1 and CDR2: SQVTM and ANQGSEA. V was cut by 2 bases and J by 3 bases, with 5 bases left in between. The CDR3 runs to 12 residues.